These 3 T cell receptor beta chains originate from one sample sequenced in a study of identical twins. One entry per CDR3 protein, called by TCRdb with MiXCR from the 5' RACE reads. The table includes about 890,000 distinct CDR3 sequences, roughly 12% detected once. These data are also associated with another study on yellow fever vaccine responses in identical twins.

The sample taken for sequencing was PBMCs. These receptors came from a woman between 18 and 29 years old in good health.

The V and J genes are TRBV5-1 and TRBJ1-1, with a possible D match to TRBD1 (6 bases). This CDR3 is built from 15 residues. The germline V gene has CDR1 SGHRS and CDR2 YFSETQ. V was shortened by 4 bases and J by 1 base, with 14 bases between the two germline ends. CDR3 region: CASSLKTGTNTEAFF. The CDR3 nucleotides are TGCGCCAGCAGCCTTAAAACAGGGACGAACACTGAAGCTTTCTTT.

This clonotype was counted between two and nine times. This rearrangement joins TRBV9 to TRBJ2-5; D gene uncertain. Trimming cost V 0 bases and J 5 bases, with 14 bases left between them. Germline CDR1 and CDR2: SGDLS and YYNGEE. The CDR3 runs 15 residues. CDR3 residues: CASSVDPAGPETQYF. The CDR3 bases are TGTGCCAGCAGCGTAGACCCTGCCGGCCCGGAGACCCAGTACTTC.

This clonotype was seen at least ten times. The gene calls are TRBV5-6 and TRBJ2-5; D ambiguous. The CDR3 is made up of 12 amino acids. The germline V and J ends were trimmed by 3 bases and 5 bases, with 8 bases remaining between them. Germline V gene data show CDR1 as SGHDT and CDR2 as YYEEEE. CDR3: CASSWTGETQYF. CDR3 DNA sequence: TGTGCCAGCAGCTGGACCGGGGAGACCCAGTACTTC. The entire variable domain, with the rest obtained from reference TRBV5-6 and TRBJ2-5, is as follows: DAGVTQSPTHLIKTRGQQVTLRCSPKSGHDTVSWYQQALGQGPQFIFQYYEEEERQRGNFPDRFSGHQFPNYSSELNVNALLLGDSALYLCASSWTGETQYFGPGTRLLVL.